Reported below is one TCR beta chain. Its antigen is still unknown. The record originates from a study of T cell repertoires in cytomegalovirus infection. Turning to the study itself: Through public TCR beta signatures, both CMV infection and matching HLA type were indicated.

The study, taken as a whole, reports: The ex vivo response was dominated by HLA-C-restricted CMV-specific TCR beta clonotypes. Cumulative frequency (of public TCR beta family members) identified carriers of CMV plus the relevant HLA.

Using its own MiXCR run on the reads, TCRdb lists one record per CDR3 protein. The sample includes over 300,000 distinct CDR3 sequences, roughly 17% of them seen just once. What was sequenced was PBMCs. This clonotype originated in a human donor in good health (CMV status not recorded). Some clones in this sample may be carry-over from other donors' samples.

The CDR3 bases are TGTGCCAGCAGCATACAGGGAGACGAGCAGTACTTC. It translates to CASSIQGDEQYF. The chain joins TRBV25-1 to TRBJ2-7; perhaps TRBD1 as D (6 bases). This CDR3 region has 12 residues. V was pared by 6 bases and J by 5 bases, with 11 bases between. Germline V gives CDR1 MGHDK, CDR2 SYGVNS.